Below are 19 T cell receptor beta chains sequenced from a single sample in a study of cytomegalovirus exposure and HLA in healthy donors. Primers for the PCR totalled 60 Vbeta and 13 Jbeta. TCRdb's table, derived via immunoSEQ multiplex PCR, lists solely in-frame clones and lacks some. The sample has about 170,000 clones. Sample: PBMCs. These TCRs come from a woman under 30 in good health and CMV-seropositive.

The CDR3 protein is CASRSLIASGEQYF. CDR3 DNA: TGTGCCAGCAGGTCCTTAATAGCGTCGGGGGAGCAGTACTTC. V and J are TRBV5-8 and TRBJ2-7, with a weak D call TRBD2 (5 bases). The V and J ends lost 5 bases and 7 bases respectively, with 19 bases between them. The CDR3 length is 14 residues. Germline V gene lookup returns CDR1 SGHTS and CDR2 YDEGEE.

The chain links TRBV7-9 to TRBJ1-5; TRBD1 agrees at 8 bases. The V segment lost 5 bases and the J segment 2 bases; nucleotides outside the gene matches: 2. The V gene's germline CDR1 is SEHNR and CDR2 FQNEAQ (reference sequence). This CDR3 comprises 14 residues. CDR3 nucleotide sequence: TGTGCCAGCAGCCCACAGGGGGGCAATCAGCCCCAGCATTTT. Residues: CASSPQGGNQPQHF.

The chain uses TRBV30 and TRBJ2-1; 9 bases align to TRBD2. The germline V gene encodes CDR1 GTSNPN and CDR2 SVGIG (reference sequence). This CDR3 has 15 amino acids. The V and J ends lost 8 bases and 3 bases, in that order; junction bases with no gene match: 11. In nucleotides, the CDR3 is TGTGCCCTGAGCGGGGGGCCAGGGCGCTACAATGAGCAGTTCTTC. Its protein product is CALSGGPGRYNEQFF.

The V gene is TRBV5-1, the J gene TRBJ1-3; 8 nucleotides agree with TRBD1. The ends lost 0 bases at V and 3 bases at J; junction bases unmatched: 5. This CDR3 is 16 amino acids long. Germline V gene lookup returns CDR1 SGHRS and CDR2 YFSETQ. CDR3 amino acids: CASSLGEDRVGNTIYF. As DNA, the CDR3 is TGCGCCAGCAGCTTGGGTGAGGACAGGGTTGGAAACACCATATATTTT.

This chain joins TRBV5-8 and TRBJ1-1, with TRBD1 as a possible D gene (5 bases). Germline values: CDR1 SGHTS, CDR2 YDEGEE. The CDR3 covers 15 residues. V was shortened by 2 bases and J by 0 bases, with 11 bases between the two germline ends. Written as DNA, the CDR3 is TGTGCCAGCAGCTTTACCGGGGGTTTGAACACTGAAGCTTTCTTT. This encodes CASSFTGGLNTEAFF.

V gene TRBV4-2 combines with J gene TRBJ1-4; 7 nucleotides agree with TRBD1. Trimming cost V 6 bases and J 8 bases; bases outside gene matches: 18. The germline V gene has CDR1 LGHNA and CDR2 YNFKEQ. The CDR3 consists of 17 residues. DNA of the CDR3: TGTGCCAGCAGATCATCCGGGACAGAGAACCGGGGGGAAAAACTGTTTTTT. Translated, it gives CASRSSGTENRGEKLFF.

The chain links TRBV11-3 to TRBJ1-5; D is undetermined. This CDR3 has 14 residues. V was cut by 0 bases and J by 3 bases, with 6 bases left in between. Germline loops: CDR1 SGHNT, CDR2 YENEEA. CDR3 in DNA: TGTGCCAGCAGCTTAGAAGGAGACAATCAGCCCCAGCATTTT. As protein: CASSLEGDNQPQHF.

The chain links TRBV18 to TRBJ1-2, with a possible D match to TRBD1 (6 bases). V lost 3 bases, J lost 7 bases, and 15 bases lay in between. CDR3 size: 14 residues. CDR1 KGHSH and CDR2 LQKENI come from the germline V gene. DNA of the CDR3: TGTGCCAGCTCACCGAGCGGGGGGCAAGCTGGCTACACCTTC. The encoded protein is CASSPSGGQAGYTF.

The chain has TRBV6-1 and TRBJ2-3; 9 bases match TRBD2. The CDR3 sequence is 16 residues long. V trimming: 1 base; J trimming: 2 bases; junction bases outside the gene matches: 4. Germline V gene sequence: CDR1 MNHNS, CDR2 SASEGT. CDR3 bases: TGTGCCAGCAGTGAAGAGACTAGCGGTTACACAGATACGCAGTATTTT. Translating it yields CASSEETSGYTDTQYF.

The chain uses TRBV5-4 and TRBJ2-2, with a possible D match to TRBD2 (5 bases). CDR1 and CDR2 from the germline V gene are SGHNT and YYREEE (reference sequence). The CDR3 runs 11 residues. V lost 5 bases to trimming and J lost 7 bases, with 6 bases between them. The CDR3 DNA reads TGTGCCAGCAGTGACTACGGGGAGCTGTTTTTT. Its protein is CASSDYGELFF.

The rearrangement joins TRBV4-1 to TRBJ2-1; D is uncertain. V lost 1 base to trimming and J lost 0 bases, with 13 bases between them. Germline V gives CDR1 MGHRA, CDR2 YSYEKL. This CDR3 spans 17 amino acids. The CDR3, as DNA: TGCGCCAGCAGCCAAGCCGAAAGACTTAGCTCCTACAATGAGCAGTTCTTC. Translating it yields CASSQAERLSSYNEQFF.

This chain links TRBV30 with TRBJ2-3; no clear D. The V gene's germline CDR1 is GTSNPN and CDR2 SVGIG (reference sequence). V gave up 3 bases and J gave up 8 bases, with 12 bases separating them. CDR3 length: 12 amino acids. CDR3 sequence reads: CAWSLLGGTQYF. The CDR3 nucleotides read TGTGCCTGGAGCCTACTTGGCGGTACGCAGTATTTT.

The V gene is TRBV14, the J gene TRBJ1-1, with TRBD1 as a possible D gene (5 bases). Germline V lookup: CDR1 SGHDN, CDR2 FVKESK. The CDR3 extends over 15 amino acids. Trimming left V 2 bases short and J 6 bases short, with 16 bases between. CDR3 residues: CASSQMGRSLPEAFF. CDR3 in DNA: TGTGCCAGCAGCCAAATGGGGCGAAGTCTCCCTGAAGCTTTCTTT.

The CDR3 loop reads CASRIGLAGVTGELFF. The CDR3 region has the DNA TGTGCCAGCCGTATCGGACTAGCGGGGGTCACCGGGGAGCTGTTTTTT. This chain links TRBV2 with TRBJ2-2, with 13 bases aligning to TRBD2. Germline CDR1 is SNHLY and CDR2 is FYNNEI. J was trimmed by 4 bases and V by 8 bases; bases with no gene match: 7. This CDR3 contains 16 residues.

V gene TRBV25-1 combines with J gene TRBJ1-6; D remains ambiguous. V lost 3 bases and J lost 7, with 4 bases in between. The CDR3 loop spans 12 amino acids. Germline CDR1 and CDR2: MGHDK and SYGVNS. DNA for the CDR3: TGTGCCAGCAGTGACGGGAATTCACCCCTCCACTTT. Translating it yields CASSDGNSPLHF.

Here the CDR3 reads CAISDDGQGFYEQYF. CDR3 coding DNA: TGTGCCATCAGTGATGATGGACAGGGTTTCTACGAGCAGTACTTC. The genes are TRBV10-3 and TRBJ2-7; 8 nucleotides line up with TRBD1. V shed 3 bases and J 3 bases; nucleotides not matched to a gene: 7. Germline lookup yields CDR1 ENHRY and CDR2 SYGVKD. The length of the CDR3 is 15 residues.

The V and J genes are TRBV4-1 and TRBJ2-1, with 10 bases lining up with TRBD2. The germline V gene encodes CDR1 MGHRA and CDR2 YSYEKL. Germline trimming cut 1 base from V and 2 bases from J; bases unmatched to any gene: 2. There are 16 residues in the CDR3. The CDR3, as DNA: TGCGCCAGCAGCCAAGGGACTAGCGGAACCTACAATGAGCAGTTCTTC. Translation: CASSQGTSGTYNEQFF.

The chain couples TRBV5-1 to TRBJ2-7, with 9 bases matching TRBD1. Germline V lookup: CDR1 SGHRS, CDR2 YFSETQ. This CDR3 comprises 15 residues. Trimming cost V 0 bases and J 7 bases; bases outside gene matches: 8. In DNA, the CDR3 is TGCGCCAGCAGCTTGGCGGGACAGGGCGTCTATGAGCAGTACTTC. It yields the protein CASSLAGQGVYEQYF.

The CDR3 here is CASSNGGYGYTF. The CDR3 bases are TGTGCCAGCAGCAACGGGGGGTATGGCTACACCTTC. This sequence joins TRBV7-9 and TRBJ1-2, with D possibly TRBD1 on 5 matching bases. V was cut by 5 bases and J by 5 bases, with 9 bases left in between. In germline, CDR1 is SEHNR, CDR2 FQNEAQ (reference sequence). The CDR3 covers 12 residues.